The rows below give T cell receptor beta chains drawn from one sample of a study of blood T cell repertoires in COVID-19. The assay was immunoSEQ multiplex PCR, and TCRdb's table has in-frame clones only and misses some. The profile shows approximately 500,000 clones, roughly 90% of them singletons. The sequencing input was PBMCs or T cells enriched from blood (not recorded which). These TCRs come from a woman between 35 and 50 years old who had recovered from COVID-19. The CDR3 runs from the conserved cysteine through the conserved F or W. A D gene is named only where the DNA matches it firmly. Clone size is shown for a subset of rows, as once, few, many or a class of expanded clone.

V	J	D	size	CDR3	DNA
TRBV5-4	TRBJ2-5	.	.	CASSLARGTQETQYF	TGTGCCAGCAGCTTGGCGAGGGGGACCCAAGAGACCCAGTACTTC
TRBV13	TRBJ2-2	.	.	CASSFGLTTGELFF	TGTGCCAGCAGCTTCGGACTTACGACCGGGGAGCTGTTTTTT
TRBV27	TRBJ1-1	TRBD1	.	CASRTGGTEAFF	TGTGCCAGCAGAACAGGGGGCACTGAAGCTTTCTTT
TRBV7-9	TRBJ1-1	.	.	CASSALDLGNTEAFF	TGTGCCAGCAGCGCCTTAGATCTAGGGAACACTGAAGCTTTCTTT
TRBV18	TRBJ2-7	.	.	CASSPISGRARRVNEQYF	TGTGCCAGCTCACCAATATCGGGCAGGGCAAGGAGGGTCAACGAGCAGTACTTC
TRBV2	TRBJ1-1	.	.	CASSSGTSVNTEAFF	TGTGCCAGCAGCTCTGGGACATCTGTGAACACTGAAGCTTTCTTT
TRBV7-2	TRBJ1-2	.	once	CASSLALQSHYGYTF	TGTGCCAGCAGCTTAGCGCTTCAGTCACACTATGGCTACACCTTC
TRBV5-1	TRBJ1-4	.	.	CASKGTNEKLFF	TGCGCCAGCAAGGGGACTAATGAAAAACTGTTTTTT
TRBV5-1	TRBJ2-7	TRBD1	.	CASSYDRAIDEQYF	TGCGCCAGCAGCTACGACAGGGCGATAGACGAGCAGTACTTC
TRBV15	TRBJ1-5	.	.	CATSRDLKEGQPQHF	TGTGCCACCAGCAGAGATCTCAAGGAGGGGCAGCCCCAGCATTTT
TRBV27	TRBJ1-1	.	once	CASSLLRSAGTEAFF	TGTGCCAGCAGTTTACTTCGTTCAGCGGGCACTGAAGCTTTCTTT
TRBV30	TRBJ2-2	TRBD2	.	CAWQGLAGANTGELFF	TGTGCCTGGCAAGGACTAGCGGGGGCGAACACCGGGGAGCTGTTTTTT
TRBV5-1	TRBJ2-7	.	.	CASSPGYEQYF	TGCGCCAGTTCTCCGGGGTACGAGCAGTACTTC
TRBV29-1	TRBJ1-2	.	.	CSVEGAEANYGYTF	TGCAGCGTTGAAGGGGCCGAAGCTAACTATGGCTACACCTTC
TRBV3-1/TRBV3-2	TRBJ1-6	.	once	CASSQVRGAPLHF	TGTGCCAGCAGCCAAGTTCGGGGGGCACCCCTCCACTTT
TRBV5-1	TRBJ2-5	.	once	CASSFGQETQYF	TGCGCCAGCAGCTTCGGCCAAGAGACCCAGTACTTC